This T cell receptor beta chain emerged from a study of early T cells in non-severe SARS-CoV-2 infection. Study-level information: Whole-blood bulk RNA, unsorted, was sequenced, and chains were unpaired.

Germline V gene sequence: CDR1 SGHRS, CDR2 YFSETQ. The CDR3 totals 14 residues. V lost 7 bases and J lost 5, with 15 bases in between. Attachment of unique molecular identifiers to individual cDNA molecules was performed. TCRdb called the 5' RACE reads again in MiXCR, with one record for every CDR3 protein. This table has under 30,000 distinct CDR3 sequences, about 4.5% appearing once. Whole-study results and caveats: Reliance on VDJdb matching favored anti-spike CD8 responses; private and CD4 specificities were missed.

This clonotype was seen many times. Its antigen is as yet unknown. This chain uses TRBV5-1 with TRBJ2-2; D might be TRBD1 (6 bases). This TCR came from an adult who was a healthcare worker with PCR-confirmed SARS-CoV-2 infection or an uninfected control (not recorded which). Sequenced: whole blood. This CDR3 is CASRGQFGTGELFF. The CDR3 DNA reads as TGCGCCAGCCGGGGACAATTCGGGACCGGGGAGCTGTTTTTT.